Below are 13 T cell receptor beta chains sequenced from a single sample in a study of T cell therapy after organ transplantation. For these receptors, no antigen is known. The time point denotes: 20-29 weeks after completion of therapy. TCRdb's copy holds only in-frame clones and misses some; the assay was immunoSEQ multiplex PCR. Altogether over 20,000 clones are present, roughly 84% being singletons, with the ten largest covering 30% to 45%. This specimen was CD8+ T cells from blood, taken after autologous CMV-specific T cell therapy. These receptors were taken from a human patient who had received a solid organ transplant and had CMV disease. Some of these T cells may belong to the graft donor.

The chain recombines TRBV2 with TRBJ2-2; D is possibly TRBD1 or TRBD2 (6 bases each). This CDR3 has 14 amino acids. Germline V gene data show CDR1 as SNHLY and CDR2 as FYNNEI. Trimming cost V 11 bases and J 6 bases, with 19 bases left between them. The CDR3 protein is CAAVAGEVSGELFF. CDR3 nucleotide sequence: TGTGCCGCGGTGGCAGGGGAGGTCTCCGGGGAGCTGTTTTTT.

CDR3 protein: CASSYSGGRYNEQFF. For the CDR3, the DNA is TGTGCCAGCAGTTACTCTGGGGGCCGCTACAATGAGCAGTTCTTC. This chain uses TRBV6-6 with TRBJ2-1; perhaps TRBD1 as D (6 bases). Germline V gene lookup returns CDR1 MNHNY and CDR2 SVGAGI (reference sequence). V lost 0 bases and J lost 3, with 9 bases in between. The CDR3 sequence is 15 residues long.

V and J are TRBV7-8 and TRBJ1-2; 8 positions agree with TRBD1. In germline, CDR1 is SGHVS, CDR2 FQNEAQ. The CDR3 is 15 amino acids. After removal of 3 bases from V and 3 bases from J, the junction contained 6 bases not matched to a gene. The CDR3 region has the DNA TGTGCCAGCAGCTTCCCTCAGGGGGCCGACTATGGCTACACCTTC. Its translation is CASSFPQGADYGYTF.

V usage is TRBV27 and J usage is TRBJ1-3, with D perhaps TRBD1 (6 bases). The germline V gene encodes CDR1 MNHEY and CDR2 SMNVEV (reference sequence). This CDR3 region has 18 residues. The V end lost 5 bases, the J end lost 0 bases, and 20 bases lay between the germline ends. CDR3 residues: CASSPGETGLISGNTIYF. The CDR3 nucleotides are TGTGCCAGCAGTCCCGGGGAGACAGGCCTTATCTCTGGAAACACCATATATTTT.

The genes are TRBV30 and TRBJ2-7; 11 bases are a match to TRBD2. With 8 bases clipped from V and 7 bases from J, the junction kept 10 bases outside the gene matches. CDR1 is GTSNPN and CDR2 is SVGIG in the germline V gene (reference sequence). The CDR3 spans 13 residues. The CDR3 loop is CATRTSGGLEQYF. CDR3 DNA sequence: TGTGCCACCCGAACTAGCGGGGGACTGGAGCAGTACTTC.

The rearrangement joins TRBV5-4 to TRBJ2-7; possibly TRBD1 for D (5 bases). The CDR3 length is 14 residues. Trimming took 2 bases from V and 2 from J, leaving 11 bases between them. Germline loops: CDR1 SGHNT, CDR2 YYREEE (reference sequence). The chain's CDR3 is CASSLGADPYEQYF. CDR3 coding DNA: TGTGCCAGCAGCTTAGGGGCTGACCCCTACGAGCAGTACTTC.

The chain uses TRBV4-2 and TRBJ2-7; TRBD1 agrees at 8 bases. The CDR3 runs to 14 residues. Germline V gene sequence: CDR1 LGHNA, CDR2 YNFKEQ. Unmatched junction bases numbered 5, after V lost 5 bases and J lost 2 bases. CDR3 DNA sequence: TGTGCCAGCAGCGCCGGGACAGGAGCCTACGAGCAGTACTTC. It translates to CASSAGTGAYEQYF.

The chain has TRBV9 and TRBJ1-4; D might be TRBD1 (6 bases). The CDR3 runs 15 residues. Between the trimmed V and J ends, which lost 2 bases and 5 bases, there was a span of 13 bases. Germline V gives CDR1 SGDLS, CDR2 YYNGEE. The CDR3 loop reads CASSVNGQRNEKLFF. The CDR3 nucleotides read TGTGCCAGCAGCGTTAACGGACAGAGAAATGAAAAACTGTTTTTT.

This clone was detected once. This chain joins TRBV29-1 and TRBJ2-2; 8 nucleotides match TRBD2. Germline V lookup: CDR1 SQVTM, CDR2 ANQGSEA. V lost 1 base to trimming and J lost 5 bases; unmatched junction nucleotides: 12. The CDR3 is 17 residues long. The CDR3 region is CSVEGIQRERSTGELFF. The CDR3 nucleotides are TGCAGCGTTGAAGGTATTCAGCGGGAGCGTAGTACCGGGGAGCTGTTTTTT.

The chain employs TRBV6-5 and TRBJ2-7; TRBD1 might be the D (5 bases). This CDR3 is 14 amino acids long. V was shortened by 5 bases and J by 4 bases, with 15 bases between the two germline ends. Looked up from germline, CDR1 is MNHEY and CDR2 is SVGAGI. The CDR3 reads CASSPVRDGYEQYF. The DNA for the CDR3 is TGTGCCAGCAGTCCTGTCAGGGATGGATACGAGCAGTACTTC.

The chain joins TRBV2 to TRBJ2-7, with 10 nucleotides matching TRBD2. The CDR3 loop spans 17 amino acids. Germline lookup yields CDR1 SNHLY and CDR2 FYNNEI. The V and J ends lost 4 bases and 7 bases, in that order; junction bases with no gene match: 16. For the CDR3, the DNA is TGTGCCAGCAGTGCTACCCTTCTAGCGGGGGCCTCCCGAGAGCAGTACTTC. Protein: CASSATLLAGASREQYF.

J is TRBJ2-5 and V is TRBV7-2, with TRBD2 as a possible D gene (5 bases). The CDR3 consists of 16 residues. The germline CDR1 and CDR2 sequences are SGHTA and FQGNSA. V shed 1 base and J shed 0 bases, with 12 bases lying between them. CDR3 bases: TGTGCCAGCAGCTTAGGACGGGGATTGGACCAAGAGACCCAGTACTTC. This codes for CASSLGRGLDQETQYF.

This sequence joins TRBV4-1 and TRBJ2-2; the D is unclear. The CDR3 has 15 amino acids. Trimming took off 1 base at V and 5 bases at J, with 11 bases between the two ends. Germline V CDR1 and CDR2: MGHRA, YSYEKL. The CDR3 nucleotides are TGCGCCAGCAGCCAAGTCCCAGTGTTGACCGGGGAGCTGTTTTTT. Translation gives CASSQVPVLTGELFF.